This T cell receptor beta chain was recorded in a study of T-cell memory formation after mild COVID-19. One entry per CDR3 protein, called by TCRdb with MiXCR from the 5' RACE reads. The sample lists roughly 480,000 distinct CDR3 sequences, around 27% occurring once. In this sample, this clonotype turned up a few times. The sequence derives from an adult woman who had mild COVID-19 (a few samples of this study predate the infection). Cell type and time point are not known. The sequenced sample consisted of PBMCs or a T cell subset sorted from them (not recorded which).

CDR3 in DNA: TGCAGCGTTGACGGCCGACTAGCGACTGATGAGCAGTTCTTC. Amino acid sequence: CSVDGRLATDEQFF. The V gene is TRBV29-1, the J gene TRBJ2-1; 8 bases are a match to TRBD2. Germline assignment: CDR1 SQVTM and CDR2 ANQGSEA. With V trimmed by 3 bases and J by 8 bases, 9 bases remained unmatched. CDR3 length: 14 residues.